This TCR beta chain was identified in a study of CD8 T cells in Susac syndrome (dated by TCRdb to between 2017 and 2020). Concerning the study at large: Repertoire sequencing was used to test whether CD8+ T cell activation and differentiation in Susac syndrome was antigen driven. The clonality of the CD8+ T cell repertoire was compared across about a dozen healthy donors, 14 Susac syndrome patients and roughly 16 multiple sclerosis patients. Beyond this particular receptor, the publication reports: The TCR sequencing and HLA analysis was acknowledged to have included a relatively small number of individuals.

The cysteine opens and the phenylalanine closes a CDR3 of 14 amino acids. The kept DNA is CDR3 alone, 42 bases in frame from the first base. Based on the germline V gene, the CDR1 and CDR2 sequences are MDHEN and SYDVKM. RNA was extracted with the RNeasy kit and roughly 0.45 to 1 ug was reverse transcribed using random hexamers. The immunoSEQ multiplex PCR assay, which covers 54 Vbeta and 13 Jbeta segments, was used to amplify TCR beta CDR3 regions. PCR amplification bias was corrected by using a synthetic template baseline for primer optimization and computational correction. On the study's bioinformatics: Reads were assigned to V, D and J genes according to IMGT and analyzed in immunoSEQ Analyzer, with only productive sequences retained. To calculate clonality, Shannon entropy was normalized by log2 of the number of productive unique sequences and then subtracted from one. For each patient and control, public and private clones were evaluated among the 100 most prevalent clones. A clone was defined as Susac-specific if it was absent from the healthy and MS cohorts, from roughly 1,000 published viral clones and from other ImmuneACCESS disease sequences. TCRdb cleaned the public reads at Q25 with fastp, built clones with MiXCR and kept in-frame beta chains. CDR3 protein sequences are deduplicated, and each keeps its most common genes and DNA. The V and J calls reflect TCRdb's pipeline rather than the authors' work. For this sample the table gives almost 450,000 distinct CDR3 sequences, of which approximately 89% were detected only once. Of the sample, approximately 0.11% is held by the ten largest clones.

Peripheral blood CD8+ and CD4+ T cells from healthy donors, Susac syndrome patients and multiple sclerosis patients were profiled by high-throughput TCR beta sequencing. Treatment-naive patients with stable or active relapsing-remitting disease fulfilling revised McDonald criteria were used as multiple sclerosis controls. CD8+ TEMRA cells were enriched by FACS, while bulk CD8+ and CD4+ T cells were purified by magnetic negative isolation. Blood was collected in EDTA tubes and processed within 24 hours, with PBMCs isolated through density gradient centrifugation. PBMCs destined for TCR sequencing were cryopreserved in liquid nitrogen and later thawed in a 37 °C water bath. The sorted or isolated CD4+, CD8+ and CD8+ TEMRA cells reached a purity of at least 90%. Note on this clonotype: Its antigen is unknown. Germline and junction disagree at one end, which may indicate a read error.

The chain is encoded by TRBV28 joined to TRBJ2-7, with the D gene uncertain. Sequencing was performed on CD8+ T cells from PBMCs. The sequence was collected from a human donor with multiple sclerosis. The sequence in DNA is TGTGCCGGCAGTCCTCGCTCCACGGGTGTGGAGCAGTACTTC. The translation is CAGSPRSTGVEQYF.